This record covers a single T cell receptor beta chain. What it recognizes is unknown. The sample originates from a study of T cell responses to AZD1222 COVID-19 vaccine. General study points: The donor cohort was predominantly white British with a female majority, and clonal diversity may have been underestimated. Seropositive at baseline were only 5 to 7 AZD1222 recipients.

Generated by immunoSEQ multiplex PCR, the TCRdb table keeps only in-frame clones and is missing some. The table lists about 98,000 clones, 84% of them singletons. The TCR sequence derives from an adult in good health. The sample here was peripheral blood, taken on day 0 of AZD1222 vaccination.

DNA of the CDR3: TGCGCCAGCAGCTCGGGGGGGCGGGGGTCGAACATTCAGTACTTC. Its protein product is CASSSGGRGSNIQYF. The chain joins TRBV4-3 to TRBJ2-4; 8 bases map to TRBD2. This CDR3 spans 15 amino acids. CDR1 is LGHNA and CDR2 is YSLEER in the germline V gene. With V trimmed by 5 bases and J by 7 bases, 10 bases remained unmatched.